This T cell receptor beta chain was profiled in a study of response to subunit inactivated influenza vaccine. Study outcomes and limitations: Authors suggested each seasonal flu vaccination may recruit only limited numbers of new T cells.

About this clonotype itself: What it binds is unknown.

From germline, CDR1 is MGHRA and CDR2 YSYEKL. V was trimmed by 1 base and J by 0 bases, leaving 5 bases between them. This CDR3 is 14 amino acids long. Each CDR3 protein gets one entry after TCRdb re-called the RT-PCR reads with MiXCR. The table records hundreds of thousands of distinct CDR3 sequences, roughly 14% of them present only once. The receptor was derived from a man in his fifties or sixties who received an inactivated influenza vaccine. This chain connects TRBV4-1 to TRBJ2-3; D uncertain. The source was PBMCs from blood, collected about 13 days after vaccination. As DNA, the CDR3 is TGCGCCAGCAGCCAAGTGACTAGCACAGATACGCAGTATTTT. This gives the protein CASSQVTSTDTQYF.